This T cell receptor (beta chain) is drawn from a study of post-analysis software for immune sequencing data. Study summary: Secondary progressive, relapsing-remitting and progressive-relapsing multiple sclerosis were among the included disease courses. Points from the study as a whole: Patients used about 5 TRBV segments, including TRBV5-6, TRBV5-1 and TRBV20-1, more often than controls. Significantly lower normalized Chao1 diversity was seen in multiple sclerosis patients than in controls.

Prepared TCR beta cDNA libraries contained unique molecular identifiers. There were 1 to 10 million T cells, and approximately 500,000 cDNA molecules came from them. TCRdb analysed the PCR reads with MiXCR anew, one entry per CDR3 protein. Among approximately 460,000 distinct CDR3 sequences listed, roughly 45% were seen once. The V and J ends lost 3 bases and 3 bases respectively, with 8 bases between them. Germline V gives CDR1 DFQATT, CDR2 SNEGSKA (reference sequence). This CDR3 is 12 amino acids long. Points on this clonotype: Its antigen remains unknown.

This TCR was sampled from a girl aged 5-17 years with multiple sclerosis. The genes are TRBV20-1 and TRBJ2-5, with D maybe TRBD2 (6 bases). Sequences were obtained from blood. Here the CDR3 DNA reads TGCAGTGCTAGTACGGGAGAAGAGACCCAGTACTTC. As protein: CSASTGEETQYF.